This is a list of T cell receptor beta chains from one sample in a study of cytomegalovirus exposure and HLA in healthy donors. Measured with immunoSEQ multiplex PCR; TCRdb has only the in-frame clones, and not every one. The sample shows approximately 170,000 clones, approximately 81% of them seen only once. Sequencing was carried out using PBMCs. These receptors came from a boy between 2 and 15 years old in good health and CMV-seronegative. Each CDR3 is given with its conserved first and last residue. The D gene is left open where the match is weak.

J gene	D gene	V gene	CDR3 protein	CDR3 DNA
TRBJ2-7	TRBD2	TRBV29-1	CSASGTSGGGSYEQYF	TGCAGCGCATCCGGGACTAGCGGGGGGGGCTCCTACGAGCAGTACTTC
TRBJ2-1	.	TRBV10-1	CASSERQTNYNEQFF	TGCGCCAGCAGTGAACGTCAGACTAACTACAATGAGCAGTTCTTC
TRBJ2-5	TRBD2	TRBV29-1	CSVNHIPGLAGQETQYF	TGCAGCGTCAATCATATTCCGGGACTAGCGGGGCAAGAGACCCAGTACTTC
TRBJ1-1	.	TRBV5-6	CASSFISGATEAFF	TGTGCCAGCAGCTTTATTTCAGGGGCCACTGAAGCTTTCTTT
TRBJ1-2	.	TRBV20-1	CSATESYGYTF	TGCAGTGCCACAGAATCCTATGGCTACACCTTC
TRBJ2-1	TRBD1	TRBV27	CASGPGTGVTYNEQFF	TGTGCCAGCGGACCCGGGACAGGCGTCACCTACAATGAGCAGTTCTTC
TRBJ1-2	TRBD1	TRBV28	CASSFPRTGSFGHGYTF	TGTGCCAGCAGTTTTCCCCGGACAGGAAGCTTCGGCCATGGCTACACCTTC
TRBJ2-1	.	TRBV15	CATSGGTRGSYNEQFF	TGTGCCACCAGCGGGGGCACGAGGGGTTCCTACAATGAGCAGTTCTTC
TRBJ2-6	.	TRBV29-1	CSVVSSGANVLTF	TGCAGCGTTGTCAGCTCTGGGGCCAACGTCCTGACTTTC
TRBJ1-2	TRBD1	TRBV7-9	CASSLGDRGSDGYTF	TGTGCCAGCAGCTTAGGGGACAGGGGAAGCGATGGCTACACCTTC